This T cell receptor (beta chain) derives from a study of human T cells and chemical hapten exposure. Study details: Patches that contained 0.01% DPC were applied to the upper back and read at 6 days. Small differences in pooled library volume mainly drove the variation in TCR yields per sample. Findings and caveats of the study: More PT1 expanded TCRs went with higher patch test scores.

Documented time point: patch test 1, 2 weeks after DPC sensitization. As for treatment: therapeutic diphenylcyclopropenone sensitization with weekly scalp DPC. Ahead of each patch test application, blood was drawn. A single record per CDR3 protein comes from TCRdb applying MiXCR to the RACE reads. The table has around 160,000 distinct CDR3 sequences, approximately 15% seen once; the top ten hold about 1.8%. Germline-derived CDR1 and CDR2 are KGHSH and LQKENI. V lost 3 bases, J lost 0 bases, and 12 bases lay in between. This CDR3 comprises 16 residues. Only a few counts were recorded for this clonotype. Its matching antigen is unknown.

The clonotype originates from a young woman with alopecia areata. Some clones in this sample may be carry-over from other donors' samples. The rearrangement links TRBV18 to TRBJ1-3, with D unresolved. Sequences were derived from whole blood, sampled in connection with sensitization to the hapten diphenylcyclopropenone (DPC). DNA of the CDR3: TGTGCCAGCTCACCGGTTAAAGGGAGCTCTGGAAACACCATATATTTT. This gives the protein CASSPVKGSSGNTIYF.